The 21 T cell receptor beta chains below were found in one sample sequenced in a study of Graves' ophthalmopathy and Graves' hyperthyroidism listed by TCRdb under 2018. For sequencing, an Illumina HiSeq 2000 was employed. For repertoire sequencing, the TCR beta CDR3 regions were amplified from RNA transcripts. The first round of RT-PCR was done with HTBI primers and the Qiagen OneStep RT-PCR kit, and was followed by a second round of multiplex PCR, then size selection and purification. TCRdb reprocessing: public reads trimmed at Q25 with fastp, clones called with MiXCR, in-frame beta chains kept. Each record represents a unique CDR3 protein, reported with the most common genes and DNA among its rows. This sample has 400,000 to 450,000 distinct CDR3 sequences in its table, and 20% to 25% of those were observed once. The ten largest clonotypes hold approximately 3% of the sample. Sequences were obtained from peripheral blood. The receptors originated from a woman between 18 and 29 years old with stable Graves' hyperthyroidism. Donor details come from another sample of the same person, matched by shared clones.

The table lists this clonotype with a few counts. The CDR3 end shows no conserved phenylalanine or tryptophan, and so a read error is likely. The genes are TRBV20-1 and TRBJ1-2; D is unresolved. The CDR3 is 12 residues long. Germline CDR1 DFQATT, CDR2 SNEGSKA (reference sequence). Deletions cut 8 bases from V and 4 bases from J, with 14 bases between. The CDR3 DNA reads as TGCAGTTCGCGCGGGATGAGCTATGGCTACACCGTC. This codes for CSSRGMSYGYTV.

This chain joins TRBV11-2 and TRBJ2-2, with TRBD1 matching 7 bases. The V gene's germline CDR1 is SGHAT and CDR2 FQNNGV. V dropped 8 bases and J dropped 1; count of bases not matched to a gene: 4. The CDR3 contains 14 residues. The CDR3 coding sequence is TGTGCCAGCGCCCGACAGGGGAACACCGGGGAGCTGTTTTTT. This codes for CASARQGNTGELFF. The whole variable domain, remainder taken from reference TRBV11-2 and TRBJ2-2, is EAGVAQSPRYKIIEKRQSVAFWCNPISGHATLYWYQQILGQGPKLLIQFQNNGVVDDSQLPKDRFSAERLKGVDSTLKIQPAKLEDSAVYLCASARQGNTGELFFGEGSRLTVL.

This chain uses TRBV9 with TRBJ1-5; TRBD1 matches at 7 bases. V trimming: 3 bases; J trimming: 7 bases; junction bases outside the gene matches: 7. CDR1 is SGDLS, CDR2 YYNGEE, per germline. The CDR3 has 14 amino acids. The CDR3 spells CASSATGSRQPQHF. The CDR3 bases are TGTGCCAGCAGCGCGACAGGGTCTCGACAGCCCCAGCATTTT. Based on the CDR3 plus reference TRBV9 and TRBJ1-5, the full variable domain is DSGVTQTPKHLITATGQRVTLRCSPRSGDLSVYWYQQSLDQGLQFLIQYYNGEERAKGNILERFSAQQFPDLHSELNLSSLELGDSALYFCASSATGSRQPQHFGDGTRLSIL.

This clonotype appeared many times. V usage is TRBV6-5 and J usage is TRBJ1-2; D perhaps matches TRBD1 (5 bases). Trimming removed 2 bases at V and 7 bases at J, with 8 bases between. This CDR3 has 12 residues. Germline CDR1 reads MNHEY; CDR2 reads SVGAGI. The CDR3 nucleotides read TGTGCCAGCAGTTACCGTCAGGGTGGCTACACCTTC. Amino acids: CASSYRQGGYTF.

V is TRBV14 and J is TRBJ1-1; 11 positions agree with TRBD1. V dropped 4 bases and J dropped 6; count of bases not matched to a gene: 13. Germline CDR1 reads SGHDN; CDR2 reads FVKESK. This CDR3 contains 17 residues. The CDR3 reads CASSPPRTGGHHAEAFF. The CDR3 DNA follows: TGTGCCAGCAGCCCCCCTAGGACAGGGGGCCATCACGCTGAAGCTTTCTTT. Full variable domain (rest looked up from reference TRBV14 and TRBJ1-1): EAGVTQFPSHSVIEKGQTVTLRCDPISGHDNLYWYRRVMGKEIKFLLHFVKESKQDESGMPNNRFLAERTGGTYSTLKVQPAELEDSGVYFCASSPPRTGGHHAEAFFGQGTRLTVV.

There are many counts of this clonotype. The chain couples TRBV20-1 to TRBJ2-1; 12 nucleotides line up with TRBD2. The V and J ends lost 1 base and 3 bases, in that order; junction bases with no gene match: 7. Per germline, CDR1 DFQATT and CDR2 SNEGSKA (reference sequence). CDR3 length: 17 residues. The CDR3 spells CSARARLAGVDYNEQFF. The CDR3 DNA follows: TGCAGTGCTAGAGCCAGACTAGCGGGAGTGGACTACAATGAGCAGTTCTTC.

This clonotype has ten or more counts. V is TRBV25-1 and J is TRBJ2-2; D not certain. Trimming shortened V by 3 bases and J by 1 base, and 9 bases separated the two germline ends. The length of the CDR3 is 15 residues. The germline V gene encodes CDR1 MGHDK and CDR2 SYGVNS. The CDR3 loop is CASSDLDGNTGELFF. Here the CDR3 DNA reads TGTGCCAGCAGTGATCTTGATGGGAACACCGGGGAGCTGTTTTTT. The full variable domain, its missing parts supplied by reference TRBV25-1 and TRBJ2-2, is EADIYQTPRYLVIGTGKKITLECSQTMGHDKMYWYQQDPGMELHLIHYSYGVNSTEKGDLSSESTVSRIRTEHFPLTLESARPSHTSQYLCASSDLDGNTGELFFGEGSRLTVL.

This clonotype has ten or more counts. This chain links TRBV3-1 with TRBJ2-5; D unclear. Trimming removed 3 bases from V and 5 bases from J, with 16 bases in between. Germline V gene sequence: CDR1 LGHDT, CDR2 YNNKEL (reference sequence). CDR3 length equals 15 residues. CDR3 residues: CASSQDGSKWETQYF. DNA of the CDR3: TGTGCCAGCAGCCAGGACGGATCGAAATGGGAGACCCAGTACTTC.

This clonotype was seen repeatedly, ten times or more. The CDR3 DNA reads TGTGCCAGCACGGCCTTAACCTACGAGCAGTACTTC. It encodes CASTALTYEQYF. V is TRBV2 and J is TRBJ2-7; D gene uncertain. CDR1 is SNHLY and CDR2 is FYNNEI in the germline V gene. CDR3 size: 12 residues. Trimming pared 7 bases from V and 2 bases from J, leaving 9 bases between.

This clonotype was counted a single time. V and J are TRBV11-2 and TRBJ1-2, with 8 bases identical to TRBD1. Trimming removed 4 bases from V and 2 bases from J; junction bases left unmatched: 6. This CDR3 has 15 amino acids. Germline CDR1 is SGHAT and CDR2 is FQNNGV. The CDR3 region is CASSSFGQGNYGYTF. The CDR3 DNA sequence: TGTGCCAGCAGCTCTTTCGGACAGGGCAACTATGGCTACACCTTC.

The chain has TRBV9 and TRBJ2-7, with 9 bases aligning to TRBD1. Germline CDR1 reads SGDLS; CDR2 reads YYNGEE. The CDR3 runs 15 residues. The junction had 12 bases not matched to a gene; V was cut back by 4 bases and J by 7 bases. The CDR3 DNA follows: TGTGCCAGCAGCCCGGGACAGGGCTCCTTCGAAGAGCAGTACTTC. Its translation: CASSPGQGSFEEQYF.

This chain uses TRBV29-1 with TRBJ2-7; the D gene could be TRBD1 or TRBD2 (5 bases each). V was clipped by 4 bases and J by 7 bases, with 14 bases between them. Germline-derived CDR1 and CDR2 are SQVTM and ANQGSEA. There are 12 residues in the CDR3. The CDR3 sequence: CSVGGWNEEQYF. CDR3 sequence (DNA): TGCAGCGTTGGGGGGTGGAATGAGGAGCAGTACTTC.

V and J are TRBV27 and TRBJ1-1, with a possible D match to TRBD1 (5 bases). Trimming removed 2 bases at V and 0 bases at J, with 13 bases between. The CDR3 extends over 16 amino acids. Per the germline V gene, CDR1 is MNHEY and CDR2 is SMNVEV (reference sequence). The chain's CDR3 is CASSLGGGSLNTEAFF. For the CDR3, the DNA is TGTGCCAGCAGTTTAGGGGGGGGGTCCCTGAACACTGAAGCTTTCTTT.

The chain joins TRBV11-2 to TRBJ2-7; tentative D call: TRBD2 (5 bases). Trimming left V 7 bases short and J 4 bases short, with 23 bases between. Per the germline V gene, CDR1 is SGHAT and CDR2 is FQNNGV. This CDR3 region has 16 residues. CDR3 in amino acids: CASTEEGRLPLYEQYF. DNA for the CDR3: TGTGCCAGCACCGAGGAAGGGAGACTCCCTCTATACGAGCAGTACTTC.

The sample holds many counts of this clonotype. This chain connects TRBV20-1 to TRBJ1-2; tentative D call: TRBD1 (6 bases). The CDR3 loop spans 12 amino acids. CDR1 is DFQATT and CDR2 is SNEGSKA in the germline V gene (reference sequence). V was trimmed by 3 bases and J by 4 bases, leaving 9 bases between them. The CDR3 is CSASGTSYGYTF. CDR3 sequence (DNA): TGCAGTGCTAGCGGGACAAGCTATGGCTACACCTTC.

This clonotype has a count of ten or more. V and J are TRBV6-1 and TRBJ2-7; TRBD2 might be the D (6 bases). CDR1 MNHNS and CDR2 SASEGT come from the germline V gene. The CDR3 extends over 15 amino acids. The ends were cut back, 7 bases at V and 3 bases at J, with 19 bases in the middle. The CDR3 DNA reads TGTGCCAGCACTCCCAGGAGGAGGGCCGACTACGAGCAGTACTTC. This codes for CASTPRRRADYEQYF.

This chain joins TRBV5-1 and TRBJ1-2; no clear D gene. Germline V gene sequence: CDR1 SGHRS, CDR2 YFSETQ. Trimming stripped 3 bases from V and 8 bases from J, with 14 bases between. CDR3 length: 13 residues. Written as DNA, the CDR3 is TGCGCCAGCAGCTCCGAGGGCGAGCGGGGCTACACCTTC. It translates to CASSSEGERGYTF.

This clonotype was detected many times. The chain uses TRBV12-3 or TRBV12-4 and TRBJ1-1; D perhaps matches TRBD1 (5 bases). CDR3 size: 14 residues. V lost 8 bases and J 5 bases, leaving 18 bases between the germline ends. The CDR3 DNA reads TGTGCCAGCCTTTCACCTTGGGGGGGGACTGAAGCTTTCTTT. This sequence encodes CASLSPWGGTEAFF.

This clonotype came up many times. The chain employs TRBV10-3 and TRBJ1-1; no clear D gene. The germline gives CDR1 ENHRY, CDR2 SYGVKD. Trimming shortened V by 10 bases and J by 3 bases, and 21 bases separated the two germline ends. This CDR3 comprises 15 residues. Written as DNA, the CDR3 is TGTGCCACCCAATTGGACGGCTCGGGCTACACTGAAGCTTTCTTT. Amino acids: CATQLDGSGYTEAFF.

The sample holds many counts of this clonotype. The chain employs TRBV6-2 or TRBV6-3 and TRBJ2-6; D possibly corresponds to TRBD1 (5 bases). Trimming removed 2 bases at V and 2 bases at J, with 7 bases between. Germline V CDR1 and CDR2: MNHEY, SVGEGT. This CDR3 has 15 residues. The CDR3 loop is CASSYPRAGANVLTF. CDR3 DNA: TGTGCCAGCAGTTACCCCAGGGCTGGGGCCAACGTCCTGACTTTC.

This clonotype was counted ten times or more. The chain joins TRBV25-1 to TRBJ1-1; possible D gene TRBD1, 5 bases. The length of the CDR3 is 17 residues. V was cut by 4 bases and J by 0 bases, with 18 bases left in between. Germline V lookup: CDR1 MGHDK, CDR2 SYGVNS. The CDR3 spells CASSADIGPLMNTEAFF. The CDR3 DNA sequence: TGTGCCAGCAGTGCGGACATCGGCCCCCTAATGAACACTGAAGCTTTCTTT.